These T cell receptor beta chains were read from a single sample in a study of blood T cell repertoires in COVID-19. Assay used: immunoSEQ multiplex PCR; TCRdb lists only in-frame clones, some missing. The table has 85,000 to 110,000 clones, roughly 90% seen once; the top ten hold 6.2%. Sequencing was done on a sample of peripheral blood. Every receptor here comes from a human donor in a cohort sampled during active COVID-19. The CDR3 runs from the conserved cysteine through the conserved F or W. Some rows mark clone size as missing; the rest say once, few, many or name a class of expanded clone.

J | V | size | CDR3
TRBJ2-1 | TRBV2 | - | CASSVPGQGSNEQFF
TRBJ1-4 | TRBV2 | - | CASSVGTAAKLFF
TRBJ1-1 | TRBV5-1 | - | CASSSLQGARAEAFF
TRBJ2-1 | TRBV15 | - | CATSRVSSYNEQFF
TRBJ1-5 | TRBV30 | few | CAWSAQGAQPQHF
TRBJ2-5 | TRBV13 | - | CASSPRPTSEETQYF
TRBJ2-1 | TRBV10-3 | - | CAISTGTGGYNEQFF
TRBJ2-2 | TRBV5-6 | - | CASNWLGTSGNTGELFF
TRBJ2-5 | TRBV28 | - | CASSNWDSQETQYF
TRBJ1-2 | TRBV20-1 | - | CSASDNGNYGYTF
TRBJ2-2 | TRBV19 | - | CASSRRQGTGELFF
TRBJ2-5 | TRBV7-9 | - | CASSASGGAGETQYF